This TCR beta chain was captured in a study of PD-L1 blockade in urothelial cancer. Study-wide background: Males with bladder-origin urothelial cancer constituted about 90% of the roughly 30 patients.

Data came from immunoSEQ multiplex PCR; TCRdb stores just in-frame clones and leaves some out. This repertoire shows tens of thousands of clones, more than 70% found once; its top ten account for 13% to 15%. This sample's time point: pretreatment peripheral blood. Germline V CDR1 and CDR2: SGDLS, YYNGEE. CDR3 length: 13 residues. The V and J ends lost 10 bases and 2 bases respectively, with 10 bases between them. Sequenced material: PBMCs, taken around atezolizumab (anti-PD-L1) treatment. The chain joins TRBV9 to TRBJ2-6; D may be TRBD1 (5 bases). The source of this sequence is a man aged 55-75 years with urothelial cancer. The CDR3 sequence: CASQGPGANVLTF. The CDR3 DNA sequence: TGTGCCTCCCAGGGTCCTGGGGCCAACGTCCTGACTTTC. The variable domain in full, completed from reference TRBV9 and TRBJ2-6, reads DSGVTQTPKHLITATGQRVTLRCSPRSGDLSVYWYQQSLDQGLQFLIQYYNGEERAKGNILERFSAQQFPDLHSELNLSSLELGDSALYFCASQGPGANVLTFGAGSRLTVL.